One sample yielded the 5 T cell receptor beta chains listed below, sequenced in a study of shared clonotypes between healthy human individuals. The assay was immunoSEQ multiplex PCR, and TCRdb's table has in-frame clones only and misses some. Of 2.5 million or so clones in the sample, 90% to 95% were seen once. Sequences were obtained from naive CD4+ T cells sorted from blood. Subset in this sample: CD45RA+ positively selected. Source of these receptors: a man in his late teens or twenties in good health.

V usage is TRBV10-3 and J usage is TRBJ1-1, with D perhaps TRBD1 (5 bases). There are 15 residues in the CDR3. V was trimmed by 6 bases and J by 2 bases, leaving 16 bases between them. CDR1 is ENHRY and CDR2 is SYGVKD in the germline V gene. CDR3 loop: CAISEGYSVNTEAFF. CDR3 nucleotide sequence: TGTGCCATCAGCGAGGGGTACAGCGTCAACACTGAAGCTTTCTTT.

The chain recombines TRBV5-1 with TRBJ1-4; D gene uncertain. The CDR3 runs 14 residues. Germline CDR1 and CDR2: SGHRS and YFSETQ. V lost 0 bases and J lost 6, with 9 bases in between. CDR3 sequence reads: CASSLDGSDEKLFF. The DNA for the CDR3 is TGCGCCAGCAGCTTGGACGGCTCGGATGAAAAACTGTTTTTT. The complete variable domain, with remaining parts taken from reference TRBV5-1 and TRBJ1-4, reads KAGVTQTPRYLIKTRGQQVTLSCSPISGHRSVSWYQQTPGQGLQFLFEYFSETQRNKGNFPGRFSGRQFSNSRSEMNVSTLELGDSALYLCASSLDGSDEKLFFGSGTQLSVL.

CDR3 DNA sequence: TGTGCCAGCAGCGGAAGGACTAGCGGGAGTCGTGAGACCCAGTACTTC. It is translated as CASSGRTSGSRETQYF. The rearrangement joins TRBV7-9 to TRBJ2-5, with TRBD2 matching 13 bases. The ends lost 5 bases at V and 5 bases at J; junction bases unmatched: 8. Per germline, CDR1 SEHNR and CDR2 FQNEAQ (reference sequence). The CDR3 loop spans 16 amino acids.

The chain has TRBV13 and TRBJ2-1; 7 bases map to TRBD2. The CDR3 covers 15 residues. Germline V gene data show CDR1 as PRHDT and CDR2 as FYEKMQ (reference sequence). J lost 8 bases, V lost 1 base, and 8 bases had no gene match. The CDR3 region has the DNA TGTGCCAGCAGCTTAGAAGCAGGGAGGGAATATGAGCAGTTCTTC. As protein: CASSLEAGREYEQFF.

The gene calls are TRBV30 and TRBJ1-2, with 9 bases matching TRBD1. Germline CDR1 reads GTSNPN; CDR2 reads SVGIG (reference sequence). The CDR3 runs to 15 residues. V shed 0 bases, J shed 5 bases, and the junction held 7 bases outside the gene matches. CDR3 DNA sequence: TGTGCCTGGAGTGTACAGGGGGCGAAAGGGTATGGCTACACCTTC. Translating gives CAWSVQGAKGYGYTF.